This is a list of T cell receptor beta chains from one sample in a study of T cells after yellow fever vaccination. TCRdb reanalysed the 5' RACE reads using MiXCR and keeps one entry per CDR3 protein. The sample has under 500,000 distinct CDR3 sequences, approximately 18% seen once. The sample was PBMCs, taken before the yellow fever booster vaccination. These receptors originate from a man younger than 30 who received the YFV17D yellow fever vaccine. CDR3s include the opening cysteine and the closing phenylalanine or tryptophan. D genes are given only for firm matches.

v_gene,d_gene,CDR3aa
TRBV12-3/TRBV12-4,-,CASSLGGASAF
TRBV20-1,TRBD1,CSAARWDRTQTQYF
TRBV7-9,TRBD1,CASSPLLGTGGLRRLFF
TRBV10-2,-,CASSGPVGYTF
TRBV29-1,TRBD1,CSVGFRGLNTIYF
TRBV29-1,-,CSVAGGGEAFF
TRBV20-1,TRBD1,CSATRQGEGNQPQHF
TRBV4-2,-,CASSSDDEQYF
TRBV4-2,-,CASSHRQGSTDTQYF
TRBV6-2/TRBV6-3,TRBD1,CASGHRTGAYNEQFF
TRBV4-2,-,CASSLFDTQYF
TRBV24-1,TRBD1,CATSDNNRDRGGYTF
TRBV6-5,TRBD1,CASSYSGAGQGTPLHF
TRBV7-2,-,CATRRGPDYEQYF
TRBV15,-,CATSRDWAASEAFF
TRBV9,-,CASSLLGIRQETQYF
TRBV30,TRBD1,CAWRRDRSNYGYTF
TRBV27,-,CASSLSGRGRFYGYTF
TRBV7-8,-,CASSPRWQAGGAPLHF
TRBV7-3,-,CASSPSGAGDTQYF
TRBV6-5,-,CASSYSTEQYF
TRBV12-3/TRBV12-4,TRBD1,CASSFRDREVDTQYF
TRBV5-1,-,CASSLEGPPNYGYTF
TRBV10-3,TRBD1,CAISESPGQGDTEAFF
TRBV6-1,-,CASSEHPRVRETQYF
TRBV4-3,-,CASSQRDWHYTQYF
TRBV5-1,-,CASSLGGVGQPQHF
TRBV27,-,CASSLSVTSSYNSPLHF
TRBV4-1,-,CASSQPPGHLNQPQHF
TRBV7-9,-,CASSPGGTSYEQYF
TRBV18,TRBD1,CASSLQGAGHSEQYF
TRBV4-3,TRBD1,CASSHETGGSPEAFF
TRBV7-6,-,CARPLRSNTGELFF
TRBV7-8,-,CASSLRGRLGRTFTEAFF
TRBV12-5,TRBD1,CASALGTDYGYTF
TRBV6-5,-,CASTPSGRNSPLHF
TRBV12-3/TRBV12-4,-,CASRGSGAEVQFF
TRBV29-1,-,CSVVSHEKDAQYF
TRBV7-2,TRBD2,CASSLRTSSPDTQYF
TRBV20-1,-,CSALRTPHATDTQYF
TRBV11-2,-,CASSLLLVYYEQFF
TRBV24-1,-,CAIYRVYGYTF
TRBV6-5,TRBD2,CASSLSGVSYNEQFF
TRBV20-1,-,CSATGAAGTGELFF
TRBV20-1,TRBD1,CSASQTGGVRETQYF
TRBV20-1,-,CSAIRPGYTF
TRBV12-3/TRBV12-4,-,CASSLVNSPLHF
TRBV7-9,-,CASSLNQGNTIYF
TRBV4-1,-,CASSQGGLKGTGELFF
TRBV29-1,-,CSVGRLNYGYTF
TRBV20-1,TRBD1,CSVTGQANTGELFF